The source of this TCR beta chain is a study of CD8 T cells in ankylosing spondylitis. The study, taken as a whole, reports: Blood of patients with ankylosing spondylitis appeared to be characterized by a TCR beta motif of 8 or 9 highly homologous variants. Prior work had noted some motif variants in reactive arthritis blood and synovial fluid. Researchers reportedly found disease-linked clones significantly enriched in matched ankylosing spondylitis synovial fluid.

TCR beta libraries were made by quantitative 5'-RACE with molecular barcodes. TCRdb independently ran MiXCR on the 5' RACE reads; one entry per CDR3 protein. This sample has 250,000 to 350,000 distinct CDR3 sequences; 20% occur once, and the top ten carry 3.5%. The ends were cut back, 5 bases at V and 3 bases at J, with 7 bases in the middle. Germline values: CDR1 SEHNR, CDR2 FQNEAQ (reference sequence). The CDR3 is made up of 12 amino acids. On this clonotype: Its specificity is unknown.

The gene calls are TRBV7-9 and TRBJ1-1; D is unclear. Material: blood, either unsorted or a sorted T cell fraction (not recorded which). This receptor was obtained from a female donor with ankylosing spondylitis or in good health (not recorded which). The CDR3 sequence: CASSHPDTEAFF. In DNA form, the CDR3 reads TGTGCCAGCAGCCACCCTGACACTGAAGCTTTCTTT. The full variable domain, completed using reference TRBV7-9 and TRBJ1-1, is DTGVSQNPRHKITKRGQNVTFRCDPISEHNRLYWYRQTLGQGPEFLTYFQNEAQLEKSRLLSDRFSAERPKGSFSTLEIQRTEQGDSAMYLCASSHPDTEAFFGQGTRLTVV.